The sequence of this T cell receptor beta chain was determined in a study of T cells in Graves' hyperthyroidism and ophthalmopathy. Study-level background: Prior to any treatment, at the point of initial diagnosis, peripheral blood was collected.

The CDR3 is made up of 17 amino acids. V lost 6 bases to trimming and J lost 1 base; unmatched junction nucleotides: 9. Per the germline V gene, CDR1 is MNHEY and CDR2 is SMNVEV (reference sequence). From RNA transcripts, TCR beta CDR3 regions were amplified. The HTBI primer set drove a first-round RT-PCR of the TCR CDR3. One entry per CDR3 protein results from TCRdb running MiXCR on the multiplex PCR reads. This sample has around 450,000 distinct CDR3 sequences, with approximately 14% found just once. An approximately 9.4 ml volume of fresh peripheral blood provided the PBMCs. Study results and limitations: In simple terms, a model built on 13 V-J features told ophthalmopathy apart from stable hyperthyroidism.

Concerning this clonotype: The antigen is unknown.

This TCR was recovered from a woman younger than 35 with Graves' hyperthyroidism. The sample consisted of blood. The V gene is TRBV27, the J gene TRBJ1-4; 9 nucleotides match TRBD1. The CDR3 DNA sequence: TGTGCCAGCAGGCCGGACAGGGGAGGTCGAACTAATGAAAAACTGTTTTTT. It encodes CASRPDRGGRTNEKLFF.